Listed below are T cell receptor beta chains from one sample, sequenced in a study of identical twins. TCRdb fed the 5' RACE reads into MiXCR, producing one record per CDR3 protein. The sample has 200,000 to 250,000 distinct CDR3 sequences; over 9.5% are singletons. These records were also assigned to another study, of yellow fever vaccine responses in identical twins.

The source material was memory (CD45RO+) T cells sorted from blood. All receptors derive from a woman aged 18 to 35 in good health. Both conserved end residues are part of each CDR3. D genes are given only for firm matches. Only some rows state a clone size, as once, few, many or a class for expanded clones.

J gene | V gene | D gene | clone size | CDR3 protein | CDR3 DNA
TRBJ2-7 | TRBV6-1 | . | . | CASSEAGSSYEQYF | TGTGCCAGCAGTGAAGCGGGAAGCTCCTACGAGCAGTACTTC
TRBJ1-1 | TRBV27 | . | few | CASTKTSQNTEAFF | TGTGCCAGCACCAAAACAAGTCAGAACACTGAAGCTTTCTTT
TRBJ2-5 | TRBV9 | . | . | CASSVSGGYQETQYF | TGTGCCAGCAGCGTCTCAGGGGGGTACCAAGAGACCCAGTACTTC
TRBJ2-7 | TRBV27 | TRBD2 | few | CASSSPSGGAHEQYF | TGTGCCAGCAGTTCCCCAAGCGGGGGGGCTCACGAGCAGTACTTC
TRBJ2-2 | TRBV7-2 | . | many | CASSLAPRTAGELFF | TGTGCCAGCAGCTTAGCCCCGAGAACTGCCGGGGAGCTGTTTTTT
TRBJ2-3 | TRBV2 | . | few | CASLVRVTDTQYF | TGTGCCAGCCTGGTTAGGGTCACAGATACGCAGTATTTT
TRBJ2-2 | TRBV5-1 | TRBD1 | . | CASSLAGQGNTGELFF | TGCGCCAGCAGCTTGGCGGGACAGGGAAACACCGGGGAGCTGTTTTTT
TRBJ2-5 | TRBV11-2 | TRBD2 | once | CASSLVGGGGGARETQYF | TGTGCCAGCAGCTTAGTCGGAGGTGGCGGGGGGGCCCGGGAGACCCAGTACTTC
TRBJ2-7 | TRBV7-2 | . | few | CASSLVLGYEQYF | TGTGCCAGCAGCTTAGTTCTGGGGTACGAGCAGTACTTC
TRBJ1-5 | TRBV9 | . | . | CASSAEGLSNQPQHF | TGTGCCAGCAGCGCGGAGGGGTTAAGCAATCAGCCCCAGCATTTT
TRBJ1-1 | TRBV24-1 | . | many | CATIGGPNTEAFF | TGTGCCACCATCGGGGGCCCGAACACTGAAGCTTTCTTT
TRBJ2-7 | TRBV5-4 | TRBD1 | many | CASSQSRGLGYEQYF | TGTGCCAGCAGTCAATCCAGGGGGCTAGGATACGAGCAGTACTTC
TRBJ2-1 | TRBV5-1 | . | . | CASSTGVSYNEQFF | TGCGCCAGCAGTACGGGGGTTTCCTACAATGAGCAGTTCTTC
TRBJ2-3 | TRBV5-1 | TRBD2 | many | CASSSGRTSGESGTDTQYF | TGCGCCAGCAGCTCGGGGCGGACTAGCGGAGAGAGCGGAACAGATACGCAGTATTTT
TRBJ2-5 | TRBV18 | . | . | CASSPPAAGETQYF | TGTGCCAGCTCACCACCGGCGGCCGGGGAGACCCAGTACTTC
TRBJ2-1 | TRBV20-1 | . | few | CSARAKGKLASAYPF | TGCAGTGCTAGAGCAAAGGGAAAACTAGCATCCGCTTATCCCTTC
TRBJ2-1 | TRBV14 | TRBD1 | . | CASSQGQGSYYNEQFF | TGTGCCAGCAGCCAAGGACAGGGATCCTACTACAATGAGCAGTTCTTC
TRBJ1-2 | TRBV5-1 | . | . | CASSLAEKSNYGYTF | TGCGCCAGCAGCTTGGCCGAGAAGTCTAACTATGGCTACACCTTC
TRBJ2-1 | TRBV10-3 | . | many | CAISGSNYEQFF | TGTGCCATCAGTGGTAGCAACTATGAGCAGTTCTTC
TRBJ1-2 | TRBV20-1 | TRBD1 | few | CSAGQGGIFGYTF | TGCAGTGCGGGACAGGGTGGGATCTTTGGCTACACCTTC
TRBJ2-3 | TRBV19 | TRBD2 | few | CASSIRLAGVGTDTQYF | TGTGCCAGTAGTATACGACTAGCGGGAGTGGGCACAGATACGCAGTATTTT
TRBJ2-4 | TRBV20-1 | TRBD2 | . | CSALTAGLEIQYF | TGCAGTGCTCTAACGGCGGGACTAGAAATTCAGTACTTC
TRBJ2-1 | TRBV6-4 | TRBD1 | . | CASSGSPGQGANEQFF | TGTGCCAGCAGTGGATCGCCGGGACAGGGGGCCAATGAGCAGTTCTTC
TRBJ2-4 | TRBV28 | TRBD1 | few | CASSPGTVGNIQYF | TGTGCCAGCAGTCCCGGGACAGTGGGAAACATTCAGTACTTC
TRBJ2-2 | TRBV9 | . | many | CASSTGLRAVTGELFF | TGTGCCAGCAGCACCGGACTGAGGGCGGTGACCGGGGAGCTGTTTTTT
TRBJ1-1 | TRBV29-1 | . | few | CSVVPSQTGTEAFF | TGCAGCGTTGTTCCTTCCCAAACGGGCACTGAAGCTTTCTTT
TRBJ2-3 | TRBV7-2 | . | . | CASSLVARAAQYF | TGTGCCAGCAGCTTAGTAGCCAGGGCGGCGCAGTATTTT
TRBJ2-1 | TRBV6-5 | . | many | CASRGIDEQFF | TGTGCCAGCAGGGGGATCGATGAGCAGTTCTTC
TRBJ1-2 | TRBV29-1 | TRBD1 | many | CSVRKPGQGALDGYTF | TGCAGCGTTAGGAAACCGGGACAGGGGGCCCTGGATGGCTACACCTTC
TRBJ2-1 | TRBV7-2 | TRBD2 | many | CASSPRASGRINEQFF | TGTGCCAGCAGCCCACGGGCTAGCGGGAGAATCAATGAGCAGTTCTTC
TRBJ1-2 | TRBV12-3/TRBV12-4 | TRBD1 | . | CASTLGTGLSYTF | TGTGCCAGCACCCTAGGGACAGGGTTAAGCTACACCTTC
TRBJ2-2 | TRBV2 | . | . | CASSASRNTGELFF | TGTGCCAGCAGTGCTTCGAGGAACACCGGGGAGCTGTTTTTT
TRBJ2-7 | TRBV20-1 | TRBD1 | . | CSAPRDRYSYEQYF | TGCAGTGCTCCCCGGGACAGGTACTCCTACGAGCAGTACTTC
TRBJ2-6 | TRBV20-1 | . | . | CSARVQGSSGANVLTF | TGCAGTGCTAGAGTCCAGGGCAGTTCTGGGGCCAACGTCCTGACTTTC
TRBJ2-7 | TRBV12-3/TRBV12-4 | TRBD1 | few | CASSSPGQGASEQYF | TGTGCCAGCAGTTCACCGGGACAGGGGGCTTCCGAGCAGTACTTC
TRBJ2-3 | TRBV2 | . | few | CASRKGDTQYF | TGTGCCAGCAGGAAGGGGGATACGCAGTATTTT
TRBJ2-5 | TRBV6-4 | TRBD1 | . | CASRPGQKQETQYF | TGTGCCAGCCGTCCGGGACAGAAACAAGAGACCCAGTACTTC
TRBJ2-1 | TRBV3-1 | . | few | CASSQDVLALMKQFF | TGTGCCAGCAGCCAAGATGTCCTAGCGCTAATGAAGCAGTTCTTC
TRBJ2-7 | TRBV20-1 | . | many | CSARDRLGGYEQYF | TGCAGTGCTAGAGATCGCTTAGGGGGCTACGAGCAGTACTTC
TRBJ2-2 | TRBV12-3/TRBV12-4 | . | medium-sized | CASRPTTKTGELFF | TGTGCCAGCAGACCCACCACCAAGACCGGGGAGCTGTTTTTT
TRBJ2-7 | TRBV11-2 | TRBD1 | . | CASSPPTDRGQSYLVYEQYF | TGTGCCAGCAGCCCACCTACGGACAGGGGCCAAAGTTACCTGGTCTACGAGCAGTACTTC
TRBJ1-2 | TRBV6-1 | . | few | CASSAVAPGRISSNYGYTF | TGTGCCAGCAGTGCTGTGGCCCCAGGACGGATTTCTTCTAACTATGGCTACACCTTC
TRBJ2-5 | TRBV6-5 | . | few | CASSYSGGPGLETQYF | TGTGCCAGCAGTTACTCTGGTGGACCCGGGTTGGAGACCCAGTACTTC
TRBJ2-5 | TRBV18 | . | . | CASSREQIQETQYF | TGTGCCAGCTCACGGGAACAGATCCAAGAGACCCAGTACTTC
TRBJ1-2 | TRBV7-2 | . | . | CASSLARVGANYGYTF | TGTGCCAGCAGCTTAGCGCGGGTAGGAGCTAACTATGGCTACACCTTC
TRBJ2-1 | TRBV5-1 | TRBD2 | few | CASSLWNSGGINEQFF | TGCGCCAGCAGCTTGTGGAATTCGGGGGGGATCAATGAGCAGTTCTTC
TRBJ2-1 | TRBV20-1 | . | many | CSARGLAFHNEQFF | TGCAGTGCTAGGGGCCTAGCGTTCCACAATGAGCAGTTCTTC
TRBJ2-7 | TRBV20-1 | . | . | CSASPGGGTTYEQYF | TGCAGTGCTTCCCCGGGCGGCGGGACAACCTACGAGCAGTACTTC
TRBJ2-7 | TRBV18 | . | few | CASSPPDSVTYEQYF | TGTGCCAGCTCACCACCTGATAGCGTCACCTACGAGCAGTACTTC
TRBJ2-3 | TRBV28 | . | many | CASSTIRDTQYF | TGTGCCAGCAGCACCATCCGAGATACGCAGTATTTT
TRBJ2-1 | TRBV3-1 | . | many | CASSLTGDEQFF | TGTGCCAGCAGCCTCACAGGAGATGAGCAGTTCTTC
TRBJ2-1 | TRBV6-2/TRBV6-3 | . | . | CASSTRNEQFF | TGTGCCAGCAGTACTAGGAATGAGCAGTTCTTC